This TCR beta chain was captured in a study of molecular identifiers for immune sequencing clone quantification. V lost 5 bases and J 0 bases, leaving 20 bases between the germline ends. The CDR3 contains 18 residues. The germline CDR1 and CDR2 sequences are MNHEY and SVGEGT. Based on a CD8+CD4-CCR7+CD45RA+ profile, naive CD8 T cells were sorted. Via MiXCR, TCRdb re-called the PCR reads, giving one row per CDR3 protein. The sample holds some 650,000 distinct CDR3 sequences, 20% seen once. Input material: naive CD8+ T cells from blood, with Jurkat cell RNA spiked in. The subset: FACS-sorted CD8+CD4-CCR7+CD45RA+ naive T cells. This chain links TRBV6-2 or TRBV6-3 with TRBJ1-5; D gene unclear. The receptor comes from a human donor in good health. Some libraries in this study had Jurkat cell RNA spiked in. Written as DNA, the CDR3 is TGTGCCAGCAGTCCCCTAACCCGGCTACACTATAGCAATCAGCCCCAGCATTTT. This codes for CASSPLTRLHYSNQPQHF.